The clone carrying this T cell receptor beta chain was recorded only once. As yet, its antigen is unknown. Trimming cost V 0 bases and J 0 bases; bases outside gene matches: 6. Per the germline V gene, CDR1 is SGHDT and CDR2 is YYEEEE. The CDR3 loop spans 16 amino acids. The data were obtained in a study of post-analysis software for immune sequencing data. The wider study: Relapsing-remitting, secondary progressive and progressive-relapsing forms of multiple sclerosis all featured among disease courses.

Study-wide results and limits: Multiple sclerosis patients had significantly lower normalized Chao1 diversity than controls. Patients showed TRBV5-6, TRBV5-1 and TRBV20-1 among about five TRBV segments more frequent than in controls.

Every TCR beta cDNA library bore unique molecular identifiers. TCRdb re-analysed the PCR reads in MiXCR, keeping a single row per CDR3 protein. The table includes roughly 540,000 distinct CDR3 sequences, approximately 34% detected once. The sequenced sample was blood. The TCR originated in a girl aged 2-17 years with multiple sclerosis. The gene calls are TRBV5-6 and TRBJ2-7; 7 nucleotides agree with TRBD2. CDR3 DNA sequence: TGTGCCAGCAGCTTGGCTTTGGGGGGGGACTCCTACGAGCAGTACTTC. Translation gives CASSLALGGDSYEQYF.